A single sample gave rise to the 9 T cell receptor beta chains below, sequenced in a study of identical twins. TCRdb passed the 5' RACE reads through MiXCR, listing each CDR3 protein once. The repertoire holds approximately 680,000 distinct CDR3 sequences, with 7.1% as singletons. The data also belong to a second study, concerning yellow fever vaccine responses in identical twins.

Sequenced: PBMCs. Every receptor here comes from a woman under 30 in good health.

The chain couples TRBV9 to TRBJ2-5; D not resolved. The germline gives CDR1 SGDLS, CDR2 YYNGEE. Trimming took 2 bases from V and 5 from J, leaving 10 bases between them. The CDR3 has 13 amino acids. CDR3 protein: CASSVSVGETQYF. CDR3 DNA sequence: TGTGCCAGCAGCGTTTCGGTTGGGGAGACCCAGTACTTC. Looking up the rest from reference TRBV9 and TRBJ2-5 gives the full variable domain: DSGVTQTPKHLITATGQRVTLRCSPRSGDLSVYWYQQSLDQGLQFLIQYYNGEERAKGNILERFSAQQFPDLHSELNLSSLELGDSALYFCASSVSVGETQYFGPGTRLLVL.

The rearrangement links TRBV18 to TRBJ2-5; D might be TRBD1 (5 bases). V was cut by 3 bases and J by 2 bases, with 13 bases left in between. Looked up from germline, CDR1 is KGHSH and CDR2 is LQKENI. The CDR3 loop spans 15 amino acids. Here the CDR3 reads CASSPDISVQETQYF. CDR3 nucleotides: TGTGCCAGCTCACCGGACATCTCCGTACAAGAGACCCAGTACTTC.

The V gene is TRBV7-6, the J gene TRBJ1-4, with D tentatively TRBD1 (5 bases). Trimming left V 8 bases short and J 6 bases short, with 13 bases between. The CDR3 loop spans 13 amino acids. Germline V CDR1 and CDR2: SGHVS, FNYEAQ. Here the CDR3 DNA reads TGTGCCAGCTCGACCGGGGCGCATGAAAAACTGTTTTTT. Protein sequence: CASSTGAHEKLFF.

The gene calls are TRBV11-2 and TRBJ1-2, with D unresolved. Trimming removed 5 bases at V and 0 bases at J, with 10 bases between. Germline V lookup: CDR1 SGHAT, CDR2 FQNNGV. The CDR3 is made up of 14 amino acids. The chain's CDR3 is CASSPIPTNYGYTF. The CDR3 DNA reads TGTGCCAGCAGCCCAATCCCGACTAACTATGGCTACACCTTC.

This clonotype has only a few counts. The chain links TRBV2 to TRBJ2-3, with TRBD2 identical over 10 bases. Germline trimming cut 6 bases from V and 0 bases from J; bases unmatched to any gene: 6. CDR1 SNHLY and CDR2 FYNNEI come from the germline V gene. The CDR3 is made up of 16 amino acids. CDR3 in DNA: TGTGCCAGCAGGCAACTAGCGGGGATCAGCACAGATACGCAGTATTTT. Protein: CASRQLAGISTDTQYF.

In its sample, this clonotype was seen many times. CDR3 nucleotides: TGTGCCAGCAGTTCGAACCGGGACAGGGTAGGCTACACCTTC. This translates into CASSSNRDRVGYTF. The J gene is TRBJ1-2, the V gene TRBV6-5; 9 bases match TRBD1. The CDR3 has 14 amino acids. V was clipped by 4 bases and J by 8 bases; unmatched bases: 8. The germline V gene encodes CDR1 MNHEY and CDR2 SVGAGI.

The V call is TRBV20-1, the J call TRBJ2-1, with TRBD2 identical over 9 bases. CDR3 length: 15 amino acids. Trimming at V came to 1 base and at J to 7 bases, leaving 8 bases not matched to a gene. CDR1 and CDR2 (germline): DFQATT, SNEGSKA (reference sequence). Here the CDR3 reads CSARGMREGLNEQFF. The CDR3, as DNA: TGCAGTGCTAGAGGAATGCGGGAGGGCCTGAATGAGCAGTTCTTC.

This clonotype was detected only a few times. This rearrangement joins TRBV28 to TRBJ2-7; D uncertain. The CDR3 runs to 11 residues. Germline loops: CDR1 MDHEN, CDR2 SYDVKM. The CDR3 DNA is TGTGCCAGCAGCCTCCCATCGACACCCCGCGTC. It encodes CASSLPSTPRV.

This clonotype was recorded many times. The chain links TRBV10-2 to TRBJ2-6; no definite D call. The V end lost 8 bases, the J end lost 3 bases, and 14 bases lay between the germline ends. The CDR3 runs to 15 residues. The germline gives CDR1 WSHSY, CDR2 SAAADI. The chain's CDR3 is CASSDSPFGANVLTF. CDR3 nucleotide sequence: TGCGCCAGCTCAGACTCTCCATTTGGGGCCAACGTCCTGACTTTC.